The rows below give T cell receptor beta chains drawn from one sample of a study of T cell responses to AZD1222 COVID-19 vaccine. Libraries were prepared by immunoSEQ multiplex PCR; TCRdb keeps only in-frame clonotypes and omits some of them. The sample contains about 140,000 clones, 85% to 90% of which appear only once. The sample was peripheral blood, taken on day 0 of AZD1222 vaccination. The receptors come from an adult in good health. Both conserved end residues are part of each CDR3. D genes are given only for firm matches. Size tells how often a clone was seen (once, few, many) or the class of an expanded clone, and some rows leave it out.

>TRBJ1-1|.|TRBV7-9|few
CASAWGLGNDEAFF
TGTGCCAGCGCCTGGGGTTTGGGGAACGATGAAGCTTTCTTT
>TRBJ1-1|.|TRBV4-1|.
CASSQQRMNTEAFF
TGCGCCAGCAGCCAACAGCGAATGAACACTGAAGCTTTCTTT
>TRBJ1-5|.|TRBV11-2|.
CASSRVFNQPQHF
TGTGCCAGCAGTCGGGTCTTTAATCAGCCCCAGCATTTT
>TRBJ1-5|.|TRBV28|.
CASSTIGQVSSNQPQHF
TGTGCCAGCAGTACCATAGGGCAGGTATCAAGCAATCAGCCCCAGCATTTT
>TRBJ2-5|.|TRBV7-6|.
CASSPTVRGQETQYF
TGTGCCAGCAGCCCGACGGTGAGGGGTCAAGAGACCCAGTACTTC
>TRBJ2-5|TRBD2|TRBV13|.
CASSQMGLAGETQYF
TGTGCCAGCAGCCAAATGGGACTAGCGGGGGAGACCCAGTACTTC
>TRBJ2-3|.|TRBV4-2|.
CASSQALQASGNTQYF
TGTGCCAGCAGCCAAGCTTTACAAGCCTCGGGAAATACGCAGTATTTT
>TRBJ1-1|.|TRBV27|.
CASSSRGRAEAFF
TGTGCCAGCAGTTCAAGGGGGAGAGCTGAAGCTTTCTTT
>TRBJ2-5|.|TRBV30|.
CAAGQLRETQYF
TGTGCCGCAGGACAGCTAAGAGAGACCCAGTACTTC
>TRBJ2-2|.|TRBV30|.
CAWKKDSHHGELFF
TGTGCCTGGAAAAAGGACAGCCATCACGGGGAGCTGTTTTTT
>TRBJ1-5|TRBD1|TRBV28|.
CASSFGGTGYQPQHF
TGTGCCAGCAGTTTTGGCGGGACAGGATATCAGCCCCAGCATTTT
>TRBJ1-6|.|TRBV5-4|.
CASSLKMLNSPLHF
TGTGCCAGCAGCTTGAAAATGCTTAATTCACCCCTCCACTTT
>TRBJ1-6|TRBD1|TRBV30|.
CAFSAGGSSPLHF
TGTGCCTTTTCGGCAGGGGGCTCTTCACCCCTCCACTTT
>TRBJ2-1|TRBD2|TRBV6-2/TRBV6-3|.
CASSYPGLAGHKEFF
TGTGCCAGCAGTTACCCCGGACTAGCGGGGCATAAGGAGTTCTTC
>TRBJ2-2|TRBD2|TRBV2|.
CASRLLAVNTGELFF
TGTGCCAGCAGACTACTAGCGGTAAACACCGGGGAGCTGTTTTTT
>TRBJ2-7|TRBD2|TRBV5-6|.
CASTPLGSGSFGYEQYF
TGTGCCAGCACCCCCCTAGGGAGCGGGAGTTTTGGCTACGAGCAGTACTTC
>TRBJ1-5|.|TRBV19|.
CASALDQGVNQPQHF
TGTGCCAGTGCCCTTGATCAGGGAGTCAATCAGCCCCAGCATTTT
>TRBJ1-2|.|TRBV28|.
CASSLTDMGGTYGYTF
TGTGCCAGCAGTTTAACCGACATGGGAGGAACCTATGGCTACACCTTC